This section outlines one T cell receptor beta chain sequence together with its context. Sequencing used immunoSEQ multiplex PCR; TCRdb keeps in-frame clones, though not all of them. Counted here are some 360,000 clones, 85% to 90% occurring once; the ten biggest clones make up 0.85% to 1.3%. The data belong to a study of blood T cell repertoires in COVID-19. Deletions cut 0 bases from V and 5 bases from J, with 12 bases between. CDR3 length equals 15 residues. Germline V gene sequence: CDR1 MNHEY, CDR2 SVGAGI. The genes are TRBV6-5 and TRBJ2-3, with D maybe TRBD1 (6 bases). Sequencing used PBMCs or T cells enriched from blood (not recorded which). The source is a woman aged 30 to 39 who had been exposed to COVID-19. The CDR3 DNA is TGTGCCAGCAGTTACTCCCACTGGACAGTAGATACGCAGTATTTT. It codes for CASSYSHWTVDTQYF.